This T cell receptor beta chain is drawn from a study of T-cell reconstitution after alpha-beta-depleted transplantation in children. The V gene lost 1 base and the J gene lost 3 bases, with 9 bases spanning the gap. This CDR3 contains 14 residues. Germline CDR1 MGHRA, CDR2 YSYEKL. Unique molecular identifiers were incorporated into the prepared TCRbeta library. Using its own MiXCR run on the PCR reads, TCRdb lists one record per CDR3 protein. This sample yields 450,000 to 600,000 distinct CDR3 sequences, of which around 17% are seen a single time; 2.5% to 3.5% belongs to the top ten. This clonotype was detected a few times.

This chain links TRBV4-1 with TRBJ1-1, with D unresolved. The TCR comes from a human donor who donated a stem cell graft to a child with acute lymphoblastic leukemia. This material consisted of PBMCs from the stem cell graft donor, taken from the stem cell graft. In nucleotides, the CDR3 is TGCGCCAGCAGCCAAGCGGCAGGACACACTGAAGCTTTCTTT. Translation gives CASSQAAGHTEAFF.